Below are 20 T cell receptor beta chains sequenced from a single sample in a study of regulatory T cells in long-lasting Graves disease. Described time point: newly diagnosed GD, antithyroid drugs for less than 3 months. Scientists built the TCR library using RNA that was extracted from PBMCs. Arm-PCR of CDR3 regions with iRepertoire HTBI primers generated TCR beta libraries. TCRdb reprocessed the multiplex PCR reads with MiXCR, giving one entry per CDR3 protein. The table lists approximately 440,000 distinct CDR3 sequences, around 15% of them singletons, with 12% in the top ten. The sample also formed part of further work on T cells in Graves' hyperthyroidism and ophthalmopathy.

This sample comprised peripheral blood mononuclear cells (PBMCs), obtained at new diagnosis, from a patient treated with antithyroid drugs. These receptors all stem from a man between 35 and 55 years old with Graves disease.

This clonotype was seen repeatedly, ten times or more. V gene TRBV2 combines with J gene TRBJ2-1; D remains ambiguous. V gave up 6 bases and J gave up 3 bases, with 3 bases separating them. This CDR3 spans 11 amino acids. From germline, CDR1 is SNHLY and CDR2 FYNNEI. CDR3 region: CASSGYNEQFF. The CDR3 DNA sequence: TGTGCCAGCAGCGGCTACAATGAGCAGTTCTTC.

This clonotype appeared many times. The J gene is TRBJ1-5, the V gene TRBV28; the D is unclear. The length of the CDR3 is 15 residues. Germline V CDR1 and CDR2: MDHEN, SYDVKM. The V and J ends lost 6 bases and 1 base respectively, with 13 bases between them. The CDR3 nucleotides read TGTGCCAGCAGCCGACAACGAGGGAGCAATCAGCCCCAGCATTTT. Protein sequence: CASSRQRGSNQPQHF.

Note on this clonotype: A read error is possible here, since a much larger clone lies one base away. J is TRBJ1-6 and V is TRBV18, with 8 positions matching TRBD1. Germline V CDR1 and CDR2: KGHSH, LQKENI. CDR3 size: 16 residues. The CDR3 DNA reads TGTGCCAGCTCACCATCGTCAGGGGGCCTTAATTCACCCCTCAACTTT. Amino acid sequence: CASSPSSGGLNSPLNF.

This clonotype was seen a few times. The chain recombines TRBV28 with TRBJ1-6; no clear D gene. Germline V lookup: CDR1 MDHEN, CDR2 SYDVKM. The CDR3 is 11 amino acids. The V and J ends lost 6 bases and 14 bases respectively, with 11 bases between them. CDR3 region: CASSPRGALHF. Here the CDR3 DNA reads TGTGCCAGCAGCCCACGGGGAGCCCTCCACTTT.

This clonotype has at least ten counts. The CDR3 region has the DNA TGCAGTGCTAGAGATCGGGCGTTTAGCTCCTACGAGCAGTACTTC. It codes for CSARDRAFSSYEQYF. The chain joins TRBV20-1 to TRBJ2-7; D is ambiguous. This CDR3 spans 15 amino acids. V was pared by 0 bases and J by 0 bases, with 12 bases between. Germline V gives CDR1 DFQATT, CDR2 SNEGSKA (reference sequence).

This clonotype was counted between two and nine times. This sequence joins TRBV5-6 and TRBJ1-2; 8 bases map to TRBD1. Losses at the gene ends were 4 bases for V and 1 base for J; bases not matched to a gene: 6. Per germline, CDR1 SGHDT and CDR2 YYEEEE. This CDR3 is 15 amino acids long. CDR3 region: CASSGTGGDNYGYTF. CDR3 in DNA: TGTGCCAGCAGCGGCACAGGGGGGGATAACTATGGCTACACCTTC. Using reference TRBV5-6 and TRBJ1-2 for the parts outside the CDR3, the full variable domain is DAGVTQSPTHLIKTRGQQVTLRCSPKSGHDTVSWYQQALGQGPQFIFQYYEEEERQRGNFPDRFSGHQFPNYSSELNVNALLLGDSALYLCASSGTGGDNYGYTFGSGTRLTVV.

This clonotype was seen only a few times. This chain connects TRBV6-2 or TRBV6-3 to TRBJ2-2; D not certain. This CDR3 contains 13 residues. CDR1 MNHEY and CDR2 SVGEGT come from the germline V gene. Trimming shortened V by 7 bases and J by 0 bases, and 6 bases separated the two germline ends. The DNA of the CDR3 is TGTGCCAGCACTCCAGCGAACACCGGGGAGCTGTTTTTT. Translation: CASTPANTGELFF.

This clonotype was observed at least ten times. The rearrangement joins TRBV12-3 or TRBV12-4 to TRBJ1-1; 7 bases agree with TRBD1. The ends lost 6 bases at V and 6 bases at J; junction bases unmatched: 13. This CDR3 spans 15 amino acids. In DNA, the CDR3 is TGTGCCAGCAGCCCCGACAGGGTAAGGTTAGCTGAAGCTTTCTTT. It is translated as CASSPDRVRLAEAFF.

This clonotype was observed a few times. The chain links TRBV14 to TRBJ2-3, with 8 bases aligning to TRBD2. This CDR3 spans 16 amino acids. The ends lost 5 bases at V and 0 bases at J; junction bases unmatched: 7. In germline, CDR1 is SGHDN, CDR2 FVKESK. The CDR3 reads CASSDRTSWSTDTQYF. The CDR3 DNA is TGTGCCAGCAGCGACAGGACTAGCTGGAGCACAGATACGCAGTATTTT.

This clonotype was seen repeatedly, ten times or more. CDR3 residues: CATSDLTALNEQFF. The CDR3 DNA sequence: TGTGCCACCAGTGATTTGACAGCTCTCAATGAGCAGTTCTTC. The chain joins TRBV24-1 to TRBJ2-1; D call uncertain. Trimming took 0 bases from V and 6 from J, leaving 8 bases between them. The CDR3 covers 14 residues. Looked up from germline, CDR1 is KGHDR and CDR2 is SFDVKD.

This clonotype has ten or more counts. The V gene is TRBV6-1, the J gene TRBJ2-2; 11 nucleotides agree with TRBD2. Germline lookup yields CDR1 MNHNS and CDR2 SASEGT. The junction had 10 bases not matched to a gene; V was cut back by 6 bases and J by 4 bases. There are 17 residues in the CDR3. DNA of the CDR3: TGTGCCAGCAGCAACCGGCTAGCGGGAGGTAGCACCGGGGAGCTGTTTTTT. Protein sequence: CASSNRLAGGSTGELFF.

This clonotype was seen a handful of times. The chain combines TRBV16 with TRBJ2-7, with D uncertain. V lost 0 bases and J lost 2, with 5 bases in between. Germline loops: CDR1 KGHSY, CDR2 FQNENV. The CDR3 totals 13 residues. CDR3 sequence reads: CASSQSPPYEQYF. Written as DNA, the CDR3 is TGTGCCAGCAGCCAATCCCCCCCCTACGAGCAGTACTTC.

This clonotype was counted ten times or more. The genes are TRBV12-3 or TRBV12-4 and TRBJ1-6; weak D call: TRBD1 (5 bases). V lost 6 bases and J lost 5, with 11 bases in between. CDR3 size: 14 residues. CDR3 DNA: TGTGCCAGCAGGGGGGGGACCAATAATTCACCCCTCCACTTT. This codes for CASRGGTNNSPLHF.

Only a few counts were recorded for this clonotype. The chain carries TRBV29-1 and TRBJ2-3; the match to TRBD2 covers 7 bases. This CDR3 has 13 amino acids. Germline V gene sequence: CDR1 SQVTM, CDR2 ANQGSEA. V gave up 4 bases and J gave up 4 bases; unmatched junction bases: 5. Here the CDR3 reads CSVGGGTADTQYF. CDR3 nucleotides: TGCAGCGTTGGGGGAGGGACGGCAGATACGCAGTATTTT.

This clonotype was detected a few times. The V and J genes are TRBV12-3 or TRBV12-4 and TRBJ2-3; 8 bases line up with TRBD2. Trimming took 0 bases from V and 4 from J; bases not matched to a gene: 9. This CDR3 is built from 17 residues. Here the CDR3 reads CASSLALTGGGPDTQYF. DNA for the CDR3: TGTGCCAGCAGTTTAGCGCTTACGGGAGGGGGGCCAGATACGCAGTATTTT.

In its sample, this clonotype was seen many times. The gene calls are TRBV20-1 and TRBJ2-1; perhaps TRBD2 as D (5 bases). This CDR3 contains 13 residues. The germline V gene encodes CDR1 DFQATT and CDR2 SNEGSKA (reference sequence). V was cut by 2 bases and J by 6 bases, with 11 bases left in between. The CDR3 here is CSARKHRGNEQFF. In nucleotides, the CDR3 is TGCAGTGCTAGAAAACACCGGGGCAATGAGCAGTTCTTC.

This clonotype has just a few counts. V usage is TRBV5-1 and J usage is TRBJ1-1; 11 bases agree with TRBD1. CDR1 and CDR2 (germline): SGHRS, YFSETQ. The ends lost 7 bases at V and 4 bases at J; junction bases unmatched: 12. This CDR3 is built from 16 residues. CDR3 DNA sequence: TGCGCCAGCTCCCTCGGGACAGGGGGAGGAGGCACTGAAGCTTTCTTT. It is translated as CASSLGTGGGGTEAFF.

This clonotype was detected ten times or more. The genes are TRBV12-3 or TRBV12-4 and TRBJ2-3; D gene unclear. The V end was cut by 3 bases, the J end by 2 bases, with 9 bases between. The CDR3 has 14 amino acids. The CDR3 sequence is CASSFLHFTDTQYF. In nucleotides, the CDR3 is TGTGCCAGCAGTTTCTTACACTTCACAGATACGCAGTATTTT.

This clonotype appeared a few times. The chain couples TRBV4-2 to TRBJ2-5; 7 bases are a match to TRBD1. Germline V gene sequence: CDR1 LGHNA, CDR2 YNFKEQ. V lost 0 bases to trimming and J lost 5 bases; unmatched junction nucleotides: 3. The CDR3 spans 14 residues. The DNA of the CDR3 is TGTGCCAGCAGCCAAGAGACAGGGCGGGAGACCCAGTACTTC. Protein product: CASSQETGRETQYF.

The sample holds many counts of this clonotype. A much more abundant neighbour one base away suggests this may be a read error. The chain employs TRBV18 and TRBJ2-3; D not resolved. Germline values: CDR1 KGHSH, CDR2 LQKENI. The V end was cut by 0 bases, the J end by 4 bases, with 5 bases between. This CDR3 has 13 amino acids. CDR3 bases: TGTGCCAGCTCACCACCGAGCTCAGATACGCAGTATTTT. Translated: CASSPPSSDTQYF.